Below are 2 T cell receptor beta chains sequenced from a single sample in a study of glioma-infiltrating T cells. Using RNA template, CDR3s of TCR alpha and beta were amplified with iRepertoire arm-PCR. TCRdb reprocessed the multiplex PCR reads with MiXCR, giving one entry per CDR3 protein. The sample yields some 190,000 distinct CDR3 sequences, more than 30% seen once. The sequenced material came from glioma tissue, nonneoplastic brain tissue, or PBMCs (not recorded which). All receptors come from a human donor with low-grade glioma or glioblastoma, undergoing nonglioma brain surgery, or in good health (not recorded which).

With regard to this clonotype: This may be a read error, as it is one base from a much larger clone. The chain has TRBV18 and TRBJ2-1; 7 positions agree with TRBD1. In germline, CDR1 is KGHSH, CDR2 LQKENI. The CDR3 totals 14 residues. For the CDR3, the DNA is TGTGCCATCTCACAGGACAGGAGGCCCAATGAGCAGTTCTTC. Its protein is CAISQDRRPNEQFF. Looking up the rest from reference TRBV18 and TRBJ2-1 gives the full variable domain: NAGVMQNPRHLVRRRGQEARLRCSPMKGHSHVYWYRQLPEEGLKFMVYLQKENIIDESGMPKERFSAEFPKEGPSILRIQQVVRGDSAAYFCAISQDRRPNEQFFGPGTRLTVL.

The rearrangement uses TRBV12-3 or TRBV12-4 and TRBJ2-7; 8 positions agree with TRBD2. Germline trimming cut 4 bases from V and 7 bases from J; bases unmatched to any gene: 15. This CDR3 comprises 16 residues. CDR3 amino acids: CASSWVLAESYNEQYF. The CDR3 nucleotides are TGTGCCAGCAGTTGGGTACTAGCGGAGTCCTACAATGAGCAGTACTTC.